Below, 32 T cell receptor beta chains from the same sample are listed, as sequenced in a study of PD-1 blockade in mismatch repair-deficient tumors. Profiled with immunoSEQ multiplex PCR; TCRdb holds only in-frame clones, not every one. The data show approximately 100,000 clones, 82% seen once. The starting material was peripheral blood, obtained around 8 months after starting pembrolizumab. These receptors all stem from an adult with mismatch repair-deficient cancer.

The J gene is TRBJ2-2, the V gene TRBV5-1; TRBD1 aligns across 11 bases. Per the germline V gene, CDR1 is SGHRS and CDR2 is YFSETQ. V was clipped by 3 bases and J by 6 bases; unmatched bases: 7. The CDR3 has 16 residues. CDR3 sequence (DNA): TGCGCCAGCAGCTATGGACAGGGGGCTTCGCCCGGGGAGCTGTTTTTT. It translates to CASSYGQGASPGELFF.

The J gene is TRBJ2-7, the V gene TRBV7-6, with D perhaps TRBD2 (6 bases). This CDR3 region has 17 residues. Germline lookup yields CDR1 SGHVS and CDR2 FNYEAQ. The V and J ends lost 4 bases and 2 bases respectively, with 21 bases between them. The CDR3 loop reads CASSSLAGPLRAYEQYF. In DNA form, the CDR3 reads TGTGCCAGCAGCTCACTTGCGGGGCCTTTACGCGCCTACGAGCAGTACTTC.

The chain uses TRBV10-3 and TRBJ2-5; D uncertain. Trimming pared 8 bases from V and 0 bases from J, leaving 7 bases between. CDR3 length equals 12 residues. CDR1 ENHRY and CDR2 SYGVKD come from the germline V gene. CDR3 DNA sequence: TGTGCCATCGCGGAGTACCAAGAGACCCAGTACTTC. Its protein product is CAIAEYQETQYF.

This clone has a single count. The V gene is TRBV19, the J gene TRBJ1-1; no reliable D call. The V and J ends lost 1 base and 7 bases respectively, with 13 bases between them. The CDR3 sequence is 14 residues long. CDR1 is LNHDA, CDR2 SQIVND, per germline (reference sequence). CDR3 in DNA: TGTGCCAGTAGTATAGTGGCAGGAGACTTTGAAGCTTTCTTT. This sequence encodes CASSIVAGDFEAFF.

The chain couples TRBV10-3 to TRBJ2-7; the match to TRBD1 covers 12 bases. Per germline, CDR1 ENHRY and CDR2 SYGVKD. The CDR3 has 13 residues. Trimming took 10 bases from V and 4 from J; bases not matched to a gene: 5. The CDR3 here is CATGQGASYEQYF. For the CDR3, the DNA is TGTGCCACGGGACAGGGGGCTAGTTACGAGCAGTACTTC.

This chain uses TRBV27 with TRBJ1-2, with D unclear. This CDR3 contains 15 residues. Germline lookup yields CDR1 MNHEY and CDR2 SMNVEV (reference sequence). V dropped 2 bases and J dropped 4 bases, with 14 bases sitting between them. The CDR3 protein is CASSLKPRGAYGYTF. The CDR3, as DNA: TGTGCCAGCAGTTTAAAGCCCAGAGGAGCCTATGGCTACACCTTC.

V gene TRBV18 combines with J gene TRBJ2-2; D uncertain. Germline CDR1 reads KGHSH; CDR2 reads LQKENI. The V end lost 6 bases, the J end lost 6 bases, and 17 bases lay between the germline ends. This CDR3 has 15 amino acids. Here the CDR3 reads CASSRGSSSPGELFF. The DNA for the CDR3 is TGTGCCAGCTCCCGAGGATCCTCTTCCCCCGGGGAGCTGTTTTTT.

CDR3 nucleotides: TGCGCCAGCAGCTGGGGGACAGCTAACTATGGCTACACCTTC. The encoded protein is CASSWGTANYGYTF. The genes are TRBV4-1 and TRBJ1-2; 7 bases map to TRBD1. This CDR3 contains 14 residues. The V gene end was trimmed by 5 bases and the J gene end by 0 bases; junction bases not matched to a gene: 3. CDR1 MGHRA and CDR2 YSYEKL come from the germline V gene.

The chain joins TRBV4-3 to TRBJ1-1; 9 positions match TRBD1. V was pared by 1 base and J by 10 bases, with 4 bases of the junction left unmatched. The CDR3 runs 13 residues. Germline V CDR1 and CDR2: LGHNA, YSLEER. The CDR3 protein is CASSQGTGVGAFF. CDR3 sequence (DNA): TGCGCCAGCAGCCAAGGGACAGGGGTTGGAGCTTTCTTT.

V is TRBV2 and J is TRBJ1-1; D gene ambiguous. CDR1 SNHLY and CDR2 FYNNEI come from the germline V gene. CDR3 length: 14 amino acids. Trimming left V 6 bases short and J 5 bases short, with 16 bases between. In DNA form, the CDR3 reads TGTGCCAGCAGCGCCCTCGGGAGAGGTACTGAAGCTTTCTTT. Its translation is CASSALGRGTEAFF.

This sequence joins TRBV6-1 and TRBJ1-2; TRBD1 aligns across 8 bases. V dropped 2 bases and J dropped 4; count of bases not matched to a gene: 6. This CDR3 region has 15 residues. The germline gives CDR1 MNHNS, CDR2 SASEGT. CDR3 DNA sequence: TGTGCCAGCAGTGAACAGGGGGCCTTCTTCTATGGCTACACCTTC. Translation gives CASSEQGAFFYGYTF.

The chain has TRBV5-1 and TRBJ2-1; the match to TRBD1 covers 9 bases. The CDR3 runs to 17 residues. Trimming took 4 bases from V and 3 from J; bases not matched to a gene: 11. Germline CDR1 and CDR2: SGHRS and YFSETQ. In DNA form, the CDR3 reads TGCGCCAGCAGCATCGAACTCCGGGACAGGGACTACAATGAGCAGTTCTTC. It encodes CASSIELRDRDYNEQFF.

This rearrangement joins TRBV29-1 to TRBJ1-5; TRBD1 might be the D (5 bases). The CDR3 consists of 14 residues. Trimming left V 7 bases short and J 4 bases short, with 17 bases between. Germline V gene lookup returns CDR1 SQVTM and CDR2 ANQGSEA. CDR3 in DNA: TGCAGCGCCACTTGGGGGGATCGGAATCAGCCCCAGCATTTT. It encodes CSATWGDRNQPQHF. Full variable domain (rest looked up from reference TRBV29-1 and TRBJ1-5): SAVISQKPSRDICQRGTSLTIQCQVDSQVTMMFWYRQQPGQSLTLIATANQGSEATYESGFVIDKFPISRPNLTFSTLTVSNMSPEDSSIYLCSATWGDRNQPQHFGDGTRLSIL.

In this sample, this clone turned up a few times. The sample has other DNA sequences that encode this CDR3 too. The chain joins TRBV18 to TRBJ1-2, with D possibly TRBD1 on 5 matching bases. The CDR3 is made up of 13 amino acids. Per germline, CDR1 KGHSH and CDR2 LQKENI. V was clipped by 2 bases and J by 4 bases, with 8 bases between them. DNA of the CDR3: TGTGCCAGCTCACCAGGGGACGGCTATGGCTACACCTTC. Protein sequence: CASSPGDGYGYTF.

The chain couples TRBV30 to TRBJ2-2; no definite D call. Germline V gene data show CDR1 as GTSNPN and CDR2 as SVGIG (reference sequence). V lost 2 bases, J lost 4 bases, and 8 bases lay in between. The CDR3 is 13 residues long. CDR3 bases: TGTGCCTGGAGTCCGTCGGGCACCGGGGAGCTGTTTTTT. This sequence encodes CAWSPSGTGELFF.

The chain carries TRBV6-5 and TRBJ2-2, with 9 bases that match TRBD1. V lost 5 bases and J lost 3; bases outside the gene matches: 1. CDR3 length equals 14 residues. The V gene's germline CDR1 is MNHEY and CDR2 SVGAGI. The CDR3 spells CASSRTGDTGELFF. DNA of the CDR3: TGTGCCAGCAGTCGGACAGGGGACACCGGGGAGCTGTTTTTT.

The gene calls are TRBV30 and TRBJ2-7, with D unresolved. V shed 5 bases and J shed 3 bases, with 14 bases lying between them. The CDR3 sequence is 13 residues long. Per the germline V gene, CDR1 is GTSNPN and CDR2 is SVGIG (reference sequence). CDR3 amino acids: CAWCRGERYEQYF. CDR3 DNA: TGTGCCTGGTGCCGAGGCGAGCGCTACGAGCAGTACTTC.

This clone has just one count. CDR3 protein: CASGGGSVTEAFF. The CDR3 region has the DNA TGTGCCAGCGGTGGGGGGAGCGTGACTGAAGCTTTCTTT. The V and J genes are TRBV28 and TRBJ1-1, with D perhaps TRBD1 (5 bases). The CDR3 runs 13 residues. Germline V gene sequence: CDR1 MDHEN, CDR2 SYDVKM. V lost 8 bases to trimming and J lost 5 bases, with 15 bases between them.

This clone was detected only once. The rearrangement joins TRBV10-2 to TRBJ2-1; D is ambiguous. Looked up from germline, CDR1 is WSHSY and CDR2 is SAAADI. V gave up 7 bases and J gave up 9 bases, with 7 bases separating them. The CDR3 extends over 10 amino acids. CDR3 sequence reads: CASMETEQFF. The CDR3 bases are TGCGCCAGCATGGAGACTGAGCAGTTCTTC.

CDR3 region: CASSSTSGLREQYF. DNA of the CDR3: TGTGCCAGTAGTTCGACTAGCGGGTTACGCGAGCAGTACTTC. The chain recombines TRBV19 with TRBJ2-7; 10 bases map to TRBD2. Germline V gene data show CDR1 as LNHDA and CDR2 as SQIVND (reference sequence). The CDR3 spans 14 residues. Trimming took 5 bases from V and 6 from J; bases not matched to a gene: 7.

V and J are TRBV27 and TRBJ1-1; 8 bases are shared with TRBD1. CDR3 size: 16 residues. Germline assignment: CDR1 MNHEY and CDR2 SMNVEV (reference sequence). V was clipped by 5 bases and J by 11 bases; unmatched bases: 19. In DNA form, the CDR3 reads TGTGCCAGCAGTCTAATCGGAGGACAGGGCGCTCTACGGGCTTTCTTT. Its protein is CASSLIGGQGALRAFF.

This chain links TRBV9 with TRBJ2-1, with 7 bases identical to TRBD2. Losses at the gene ends were 4 bases for V and 1 base for J; bases not matched to a gene: 17. From germline, CDR1 is SGDLS and CDR2 YYNGEE. The length of the CDR3 is 19 residues. The CDR3 bases are TGTGCCAGCAGCCTCCATCCCCACCGAAGCGGGGCTTCCTACAATGAGCAGTTCTTC. Residues: CASSLHPHRSGASYNEQFF.

The chain is built from TRBV6-4 and TRBJ2-7, with D uncertain. Trimming shortened V by 3 bases and J by 0 bases, and 12 bases separated the two germline ends. The germline CDR1 and CDR2 sequences are MRHNA and SNTAGT. The CDR3 consists of 15 residues. In DNA form, the CDR3 reads TGTGCCAGCAGTGAAGACTGTGAACTCTCCTACGAGCAGTACTTC. Residues: CASSEDCELSYEQYF.

This clone showed up just once. This rearrangement joins TRBV7-2 to TRBJ2-3; no clear D gene. Germline CDR1 reads SGHTA; CDR2 reads FQGNSA. The CDR3 is made up of 16 amino acids. V lost 2 bases, J lost 7 bases, and 19 bases lay in between. Here the CDR3 reads CASSLTRPTALNTQYF. Here the CDR3 DNA reads TGTGCCAGCAGCTTAACCAGGCCAACCGCTTTAAATACGCAGTATTTT.

This clone was counted between two and nine times. The chain is built from TRBV7-3 and TRBJ2-3; 9 bases agree with TRBD2. Germline lookup yields CDR1 SGHTA and CDR2 FQGTGA. Unmatched junction bases numbered 1, after V lost 0 bases and J lost 3 bases. The CDR3 has 15 residues. In nucleotides, the CDR3 is TGTGCCAGCAGCTTAACAGGACTAGCGACAGATACGCAGTATTTT. Its protein is CASSLTGLATDTQYF.

To note about this clone: This may be a read error: a much more frequent sequence differs by one nucleotide. The genes are TRBV7-6 and TRBJ2-1, with D perhaps TRBD2 (6 bases). The CDR3 sequence is 14 residues long. CDR1 and CDR2 from the germline V gene are SGHVS and FNYEAQ. Deletions cut 5 bases from V and 0 bases from J, with 8 bases between. DNA for the CDR3: TGTGCCAGCAGCCACGGGGGCTCCTACAATGAGCAGTTCTTC. Translating gives CASSHGGSYNEQFF.

The rearrangement links TRBV6-1 to TRBJ2-1, with 7 bases that match TRBD2. The ends lost 3 bases at V and 4 bases at J; junction bases unmatched: 0. Germline assignment: CDR1 MNHNS and CDR2 SASEGT. CDR3 length: 13 residues. CDR3 loop: CASSDGRYNEQFF. CDR3 nucleotide sequence: TGTGCCAGCAGTGACGGGAGGTACAATGAGCAGTTCTTC.

The chain carries TRBV9 and TRBJ2-1, with 11 bases identical to TRBD2. Germline V gene sequence: CDR1 SGDLS, CDR2 YYNGEE. Trimming at V came to 3 bases and at J to 5 bases, leaving 7 bases not matched to a gene. The CDR3 is 16 residues long. The CDR3 loop is CASSASGTSGHNEQFF. The CDR3, as DNA: TGTGCCAGCAGCGCCTCCGGGACTAGCGGACACAATGAGCAGTTCTTC.

The chain uses TRBV6-4 and TRBJ2-2, with 12 bases aligning to TRBD1. V shed 6 bases and J 4 bases; nucleotides not matched to a gene: 3. The CDR3 extends over 15 amino acids. Germline V lookup: CDR1 MRHNA, CDR2 SNTAGT. The CDR3 loop is CASRGQGAGTGELFF. In DNA form, the CDR3 reads TGTGCCAGCAGGGGACAGGGGGCAGGCACCGGGGAGCTGTTTTTT.

In nucleotides, the CDR3 is TGTGCCAGCAGCGGAAGACAGGGGGGGACCAAAAACATTCAGTACTTC. It translates to CASSGRQGGTKNIQYF. The chain is built from TRBV7-9 and TRBJ2-4; 9 bases match TRBD1. J gave up 2 bases and V 5 bases, and 7 bases lay outside the gene matches. Per the germline V gene, CDR1 is SEHNR and CDR2 is FQNEAQ (reference sequence). This CDR3 region has 16 residues. Looking up the rest from reference TRBV7-9 and TRBJ2-4 gives the full variable domain: DTGVSQNPRHKITKRGQNVTFRCDPISEHNRLYWYRQTLGQGPEFLTYFQNEAQLEKSRLLSDRFSAERPKGSFSTLEIQRTEQGDSAMYLCASSGRQGGTKNIQYFGAGTRLSVL.

The V and J genes are TRBV7-3 and TRBJ2-3; D perhaps matches TRBD2 (5 bases). The CDR3 extends over 17 amino acids. Germline V gene sequence: CDR1 SGHTA, CDR2 FQGTGA. V dropped 4 bases and J dropped 0 bases, with 17 bases sitting between them. As DNA, the CDR3 is TGTGCCAGCAGCTCCCTCGAGACGCGGGCAAGCACAGATACGCAGTATTTT. Translation gives CASSSLETRASTDTQYF.

This chain connects TRBV5-1 to TRBJ2-5; 7 nucleotides align to TRBD2. The CDR3 covers 16 residues. Germline values: CDR1 SGHRS, CDR2 YFSETQ. With V trimmed by 2 bases and J by 2 bases, 9 bases remained unmatched. CDR3 sequence: CASSFGRRRGQETQYF. The CDR3 DNA reads TGCGCCAGCAGCTTCGGGAGGCGCCGCGGACAAGAGACCCAGTACTTC.